Described below is a single T cell receptor beta chain sequence and its context. The entry originates in a study of OX40 agonist ivuxolimab in advanced cancers. TCRdb's copy holds only in-frame clones and misses some; the assay was immunoSEQ multiplex PCR. The data contain under 50,000 clones, more than 85% of them singletons. Germline CDR1 is SGDLS and CDR2 is YYNGEE. CDR3 size: 16 residues. Deletions cut 3 bases from V and 2 bases from J, with 18 bases between. J is TRBJ2-7 and V is TRBV9, with D possibly being TRBD1 (6 bases). The sample was CD4+ or CD8+ T cells sorted from blood, taken in a trial of the OX40 agonist ivuxolimab. The source of this sequence is an adult with an advanced solid tumor such as melanoma, head and neck, liver or kidney cancer. CDR3 region: CASSGQGQGGPYEQYF. CDR3 in DNA: TGTGCCAGCAGCGGCCAGGGGCAGGGTGGCCCCTACGAGCAGTACTTC.